The 7 T cell receptor beta chains reported below all come from one sample, sequenced in a study of CD4 and CD8 cells across lung adenocarcinoma regions. TCRdb reprocessed the PCR reads with MiXCR, giving one entry per CDR3 protein. The repertoire holds 9,000 to 13,000 distinct CDR3 sequences, about 48% seen once, with around 21% in the top ten. The specimen sequenced was CD4+ T cells from the center of a lung tumor. The origin of the receptors is a male donor with lung adenocarcinoma. The CD4 and CD8 labels of this study may be unreliable.

This clonotype came up a few times. The rearrangement uses TRBV11-2 and TRBJ2-1; D may match TRBD1 or TRBD2 (5 bases each). From germline, CDR1 is SGHAT and CDR2 FQNNGV. The CDR3 loop spans 16 amino acids. Trimming stripped 1 base from V and 5 bases from J, with 15 bases between. The CDR3 loop reads CASSLGYGQGDNEQFF. The CDR3 DNA sequence: TGTGCCAGCAGCTTAGGGTACGGGCAGGGAGACAATGAGCAGTTCTTC.

The table lists this clonotype with a few counts. The genes are TRBV28 and TRBJ2-3; 9 bases map to TRBD2. CDR1 and CDR2 (germline): MDHEN, SYDVKM. This CDR3 has 14 amino acids. With V trimmed by 6 bases and J by 4 bases, 5 bases remained unmatched. CDR3 in amino acids: CASRAGGKADTQYF. The CDR3 DNA is TGTGCCAGCAGGGCGGGGGGGAAGGCAGATACGCAGTATTTT.

The chain recombines TRBV4-2 with TRBJ2-1; weak D call: TRBD1 (6 bases). The J call may be faulty, since TRBJ2-3 better matches the DNA end. The CDR3 consists of 14 residues. Per the germline V gene, CDR1 is LGHNA and CDR2 is YNFKEQ. Here the CDR3 DNA reads TGTGCCAGCAGCCAAGAACAGGGTGGTGATACGCAGTATTTT. Its protein product is CASSQEQGGDTQYF.

The gene calls are TRBV6-5 and TRBJ2-4; D is unresolved. This CDR3 comprises 14 residues. Trimming took off 4 bases at V and 12 bases at J, with 19 bases between the two ends. The germline V gene has CDR1 MNHEY and CDR2 SVGAGI. The CDR3 loop reads CASSLGRDQETQYF. CDR3 nucleotides: TGTGCCAGCAGTTTAGGTCGCGACCAGGAGACTCAGTACTTC.

J is TRBJ2-3 and V is TRBV6-5; D may match TRBD1 or TRBD2 (5 bases each). The CDR3 runs 14 residues. V was pared by 4 bases and J by 3 bases, with 11 bases between. Germline loops: CDR1 MNHEY, CDR2 SVGAGI. The CDR3 DNA is TGTGCCAGCAGTTTGGGGACGACGACAGATACGCAGTATTTT. Translation gives CASSLGTTTDTQYF.

This rearrangement joins TRBV27 to TRBJ2-1, with D perhaps TRBD1 or TRBD2 (5 bases each). Deletions cut 3 bases from V and 3 bases from J, with 12 bases between. Germline CDR1 and CDR2: MNHEY and SMNVEV (reference sequence). This CDR3 region has 15 residues. CDR3 sequence: CASSFSGTIYNEQFF. CDR3 DNA sequence: TGTGCCAGCAGTTTCTCCGGGACCATCTACAATGAGCAGTTCTTC.

The chain carries TRBV5-1 and TRBJ2-7; D gene uncertain. The V end was cut by 4 bases, the J end by 1 base, with 9 bases between. Germline V gives CDR1 SGHRS, CDR2 YFSETQ. The CDR3 length is 13 residues. The CDR3 spells CASSELNSYEQYF. CDR3 nucleotide sequence: TGCGCCAGCAGCGAGCTTAATTCCTACGAGCAGTACTTC.